This entry lists 12 T cell receptor beta chains sequenced from one sample in a study of shared clonotypes between healthy human individuals. Sequencing was performed with immunoSEQ multiplex PCR; in TCRdb, only in-frame clones are kept and a portion is missing. The sample records nearly 750,000 clones, roughly two thirds being singletons. What was sequenced was memory CD4+ T cells sorted from blood. Regarding subset: CD45RA-negative fraction. These receptors came from a woman in her twenties or thirties in good health.

The V call is TRBV6-4, the J call TRBJ2-1, with unresolved D. The CDR3 totals 12 residues. Per germline, CDR1 MRHNA and CDR2 SNTAGT. V lost 1 base, J lost 6 bases, and 4 bases lay in between. This CDR3 is CASSDLGNEQFF. The CDR3 nucleotides read TGTGCCAGCAGTGACTTGGGCAATGAGCAGTTCTTC.

The gene calls are TRBV9 and TRBJ2-1, with 10 bases identical to TRBD2. With 0 bases clipped from V and 5 bases from J, the junction kept 2 bases outside the gene matches. This CDR3 has 15 amino acids. CDR1 is SGDLS, CDR2 YYNGEE, per germline. The CDR3 DNA reads TGTGCCAGCAGCGTAGCACTAGCGGGAAACAATGAGCAGTTCTTC. Its protein is CASSVALAGNNEQFF.

The chain carries TRBV19 and TRBJ1-4; 7 nucleotides agree with TRBD1. Germline-derived CDR1 and CDR2 are LNHDA and SQIVND (reference sequence). This CDR3 is 14 amino acids long. Losses at the gene ends were 6 bases for V and 8 bases for J; bases not matched to a gene: 9. CDR3 sequence reads: CASRPQGSGEKLFF. DNA for the CDR3: TGTGCCAGTAGACCACAGGGGAGCGGCGAAAAACTGTTTTTT. The variable domain in full, completed from reference TRBV19 and TRBJ1-4, reads DGGITQSPKYLFRKEGQNVTLSCEQNLNHDAMYWYRQDPGQGLRLIYYSQIVNDFQKGDIAEGYSVSREKKESFPLTVTSAQKNPTAFYLCASRPQGSGEKLFFGSGTQLSVL.

The chain recombines TRBV28 with TRBJ1-1, with a weak D call TRBD1 (6 bases). Germline V CDR1 and CDR2: MDHEN, SYDVKM. V lost 1 base, J lost 1 base, and 10 bases lay in between. This CDR3 spans 15 amino acids. The CDR3 loop reads CASSLLDRPNTEAFF. The CDR3 DNA is TGTGCCAGCAGTTTATTAGACAGGCCGAACACTGAAGCTTTCTTT. Drawing the rest from reference TRBV28 and TRBJ1-1, the complete variable domain is DVKVTQSSRYLVKRTGEKVFLECVQDMDHENMFWYRQDPGLGLRLIYFSYDVKMKEKGDIPEGYSVSREKKERFSLILESASTNQTSMYLCASSLLDRPNTEAFFGQGTRLTVV.

The chain uses TRBV11-2 and TRBJ1-5; 7 bases line up with TRBD1. V dropped 4 bases and J dropped 6; count of bases not matched to a gene: 6. This CDR3 spans 14 amino acids. Germline CDR1 SGHAT, CDR2 FQNNGV. The CDR3 protein is CASSWGTVPQPQHF. CDR3 DNA: TGTGCCAGCAGCTGGGGGACAGTCCCTCAGCCCCAGCATTTT.

The chain is built from TRBV28 and TRBJ2-1; 9 bases match TRBD1. The germline CDR1 and CDR2 sequences are MDHEN and SYDVKM. The J segment lost 0 bases and the V segment lost 7 bases, leaving 4 bases of the junction unmatched. The CDR3 spans 15 residues. The CDR3 DNA reads as TGTGCCAGCAATGGACAGGGGAACTCCTACAATGAGCAGTTCTTC. It specifies CASNGQGNSYNEQFF.

This clone was detected only a few times. The chain joins TRBV5-4 to TRBJ2-2, with 7 bases lining up with TRBD1. Germline CDR1 reads SGHNT; CDR2 reads YYREEE (reference sequence). V gave up 4 bases and J gave up 6 bases; unmatched junction bases: 6. The CDR3 extends over 14 amino acids. The CDR3 bases are TGTGCCAGCAGCAGACAGGGAGTCGCCGGGGAGCTGTTTTTT. Translation: CASSRQGVAGELFF.

The CDR3 nucleotides read TGTGCCAGTACCGGACTAGCGGGAACGTCCTACAATGAGCAGTTCTTC. This sequence encodes CASTGLAGTSYNEQFF. The chain has TRBV19 and TRBJ2-1; 12 positions agree with TRBD2. After removal of 7 bases from V and 1 base from J, the junction contained 5 bases not matched to a gene. Per germline, CDR1 LNHDA and CDR2 SQIVND (reference sequence). The CDR3 runs to 16 residues.

This clone was recorded at least ten times. J is TRBJ2-3 and V is TRBV19; 7 bases fit TRBD1. Germline loops: CDR1 LNHDA, CDR2 SQIVND (reference sequence). Trimming cost V 7 bases and J 4 bases; bases outside gene matches: 8. This CDR3 region has 14 residues. CDR3 bases: TGTGCCAGTACCAGCGGACAGGCCTCAGATACGCAGTATTTT. It is translated as CASTSGQASDTQYF.

The chain's CDR3 is CASSQVGTGFHEQYF. The CDR3 coding sequence is TGCGCCAGCAGCCAAGTCGGGACAGGGTTCCACGAGCAGTACTTC. The V call is TRBV4-1, the J call TRBJ2-7, with 9 bases identical to TRBD1. Germline CDR1 reads MGHRA; CDR2 reads YSYEKL. The CDR3 contains 15 residues. J was trimmed by 5 bases and V by 1 base; bases with no gene match: 6.

This chain joins TRBV6-5 and TRBJ1-2; 10 bases match TRBD1. The CDR3 contains 12 residues. CDR1 and CDR2 (germline): MNHEY, SVGAGI. V gave up 4 bases and J gave up 7 bases; unmatched junction bases: 0. Here the CDR3 DNA reads TGTGCCAGCAGTTGGGACAGGGGTGGCTACACCTTC. Its protein is CASSWDRGGYTF.

This rearrangement joins TRBV5-1 to TRBJ1-1, with D tentatively TRBD1 (5 bases). V lost 7 bases and J 2 bases, leaving 15 bases between the germline ends. CDR3 length: 14 amino acids. Germline CDR1 and CDR2: SGHRS and YFSETQ. The CDR3 loop reads CASWPIQGNTEAFF. The CDR3, as DNA: TGCGCCAGCTGGCCTATTCAGGGTAACACTGAAGCTTTCTTT.